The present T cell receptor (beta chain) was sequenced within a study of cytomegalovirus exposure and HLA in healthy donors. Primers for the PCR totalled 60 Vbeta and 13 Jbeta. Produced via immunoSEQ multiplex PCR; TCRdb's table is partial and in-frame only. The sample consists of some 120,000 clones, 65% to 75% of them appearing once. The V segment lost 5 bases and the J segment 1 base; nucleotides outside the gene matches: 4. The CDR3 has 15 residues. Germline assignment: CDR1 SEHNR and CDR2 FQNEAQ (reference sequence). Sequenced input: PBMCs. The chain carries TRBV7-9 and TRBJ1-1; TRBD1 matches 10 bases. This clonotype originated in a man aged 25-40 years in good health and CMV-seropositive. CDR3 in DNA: TGTGCCAGCAGCATACGGGACAGGGGGAACACTGAAGCTTTCTTT. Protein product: CASSIRDRGNTEAFF.